The table lists the clone carrying this T cell receptor (beta chain) with many counts. This sample was included in a study of T-cell reconstitution after alpha-beta-depleted transplantation in children. CDR1 and CDR2 from the germline V gene are DFQATT and SNEGSKA (reference sequence). CDR3 length equals 13 residues. V was clipped by 6 bases and J by 5 bases, with 16 bases between them. Unique molecular identifiers were used to barcode this TCRbeta library. TCRdb reprocessed the PCR reads via MiXCR and lists one record per CDR3 protein. Of 330,000 or so distinct CDR3 sequences in the sample, about a tenth were seen once.

The input for sequencing was PBMCs from the stem cell graft donor, taken from the stem cell graft. This sequence was found in a human donor who donated a stem cell graft to a child with acute lymphoblastic leukemia. The chain couples TRBV20-1 to TRBJ1-1; no reliable D call. DNA of the CDR3: TGCAGTGCCACTTGGGCCGGGAGGACTGAAGCTTTCTTT. This sequence encodes CSATWAGRTEAFF.